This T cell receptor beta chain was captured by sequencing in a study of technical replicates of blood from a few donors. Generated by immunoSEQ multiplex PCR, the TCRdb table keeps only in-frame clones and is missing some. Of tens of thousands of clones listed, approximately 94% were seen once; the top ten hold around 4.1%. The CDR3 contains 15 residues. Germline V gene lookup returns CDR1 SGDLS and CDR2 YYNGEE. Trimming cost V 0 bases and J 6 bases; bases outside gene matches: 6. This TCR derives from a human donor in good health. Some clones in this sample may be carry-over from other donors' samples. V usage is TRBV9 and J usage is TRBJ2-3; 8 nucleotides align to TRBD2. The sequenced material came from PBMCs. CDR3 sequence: CASSVVSGGGDTQYF. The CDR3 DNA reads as TGTGCCAGCAGCGTAGTGTCGGGGGGGGGCGATACGCAGTATTTT.